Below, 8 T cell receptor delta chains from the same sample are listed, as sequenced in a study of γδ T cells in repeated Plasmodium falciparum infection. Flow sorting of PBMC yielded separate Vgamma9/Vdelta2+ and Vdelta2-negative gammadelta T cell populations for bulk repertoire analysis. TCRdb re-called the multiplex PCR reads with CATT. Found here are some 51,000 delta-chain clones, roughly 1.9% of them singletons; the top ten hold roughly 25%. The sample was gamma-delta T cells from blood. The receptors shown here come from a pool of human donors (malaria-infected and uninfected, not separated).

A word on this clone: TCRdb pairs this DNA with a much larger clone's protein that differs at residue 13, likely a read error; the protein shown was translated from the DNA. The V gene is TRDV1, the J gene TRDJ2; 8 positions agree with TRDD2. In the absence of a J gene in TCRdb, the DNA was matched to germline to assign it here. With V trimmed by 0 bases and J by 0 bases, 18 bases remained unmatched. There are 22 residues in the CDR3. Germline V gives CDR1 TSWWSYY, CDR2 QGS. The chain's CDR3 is CALGELGSSYVGHAPLTAQLFF. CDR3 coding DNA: TGTGCTCTTGGGGAACTAGGTTCTTCCTACGTGGGACACGCGCCTTTGACAGCACAACTCTTCTTT.

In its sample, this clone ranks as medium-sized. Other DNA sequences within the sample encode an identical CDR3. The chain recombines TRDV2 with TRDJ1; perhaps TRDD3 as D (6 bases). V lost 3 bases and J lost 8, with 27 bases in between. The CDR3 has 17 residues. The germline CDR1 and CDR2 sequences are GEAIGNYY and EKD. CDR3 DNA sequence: TGTGCCTGTGACCAATTAATTCCAGAGGTGGATACATCGAAACTCATCTTT. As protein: CACDQLIPEVDTSKLIF.

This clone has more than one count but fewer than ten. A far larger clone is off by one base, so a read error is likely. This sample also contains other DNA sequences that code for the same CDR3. CDR3 loop: CALGEHGLRRDIGSWDTRQMFF. CDR3 sequence (DNA): TGTGCTCTTGGGGAACATGGCCTCAGAAGGGATATTGGATCCTGGGACACCCGACAGATGTTTTTC. The V and J genes are TRDV1 and TRDJ3; D may be TRDD3 (6 bases). The J gene was missing in TCRdb and was found by matching the end of the DNA to germline. This CDR3 is 22 amino acids long. Germline V lookup: CDR1 TSWWSYY, CDR2 QGS. V was shortened by 1 base and J by 1 base, with 23 bases between the two germline ends.

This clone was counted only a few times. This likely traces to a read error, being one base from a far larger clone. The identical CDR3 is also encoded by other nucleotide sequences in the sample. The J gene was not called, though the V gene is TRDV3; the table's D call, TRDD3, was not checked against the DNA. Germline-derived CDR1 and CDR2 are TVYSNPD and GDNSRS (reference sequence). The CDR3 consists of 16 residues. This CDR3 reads CAFRRWGSAYTDKLIF. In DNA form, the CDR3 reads TGTGCCTTTAGACGGTGGGGGAGCGCGTACACCGATAAACTCATCTTC.

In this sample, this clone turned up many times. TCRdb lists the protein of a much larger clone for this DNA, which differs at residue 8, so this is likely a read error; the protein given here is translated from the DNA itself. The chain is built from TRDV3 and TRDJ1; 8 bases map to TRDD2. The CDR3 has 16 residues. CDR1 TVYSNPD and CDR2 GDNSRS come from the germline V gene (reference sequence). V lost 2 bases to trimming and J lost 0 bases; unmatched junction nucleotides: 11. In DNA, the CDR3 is TGTGCCTTTCGCTTCCTACTAGAACTGTACACCGATAAACTCATCTTT. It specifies CAFRFLLELYTDKLIF.

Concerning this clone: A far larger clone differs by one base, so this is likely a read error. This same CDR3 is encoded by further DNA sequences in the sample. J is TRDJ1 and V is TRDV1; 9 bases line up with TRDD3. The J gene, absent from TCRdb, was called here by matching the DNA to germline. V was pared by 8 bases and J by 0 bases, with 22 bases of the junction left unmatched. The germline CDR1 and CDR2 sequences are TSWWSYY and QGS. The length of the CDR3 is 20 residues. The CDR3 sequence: CALRGGGYPGILGYTDKLIF. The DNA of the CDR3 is TGTGCTCTTAGAGGAGGGGGATACCCTGGAATACTGGGGTACACCGATAAACTCATCTTT.

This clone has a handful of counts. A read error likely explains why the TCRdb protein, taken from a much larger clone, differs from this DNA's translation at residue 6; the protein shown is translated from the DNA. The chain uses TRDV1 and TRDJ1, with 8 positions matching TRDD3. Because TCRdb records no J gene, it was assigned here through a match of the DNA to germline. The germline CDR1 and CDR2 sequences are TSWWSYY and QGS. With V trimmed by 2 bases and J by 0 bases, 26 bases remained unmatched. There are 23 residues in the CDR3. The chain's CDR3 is CALGESLHFVLGAPYVHTDKLIF. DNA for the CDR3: TGTGCTCTTGGGGAATCCCTCCACTTCGTACTGGGGGCCCCTTATGTACACACCGATAAACTCATCTTT.

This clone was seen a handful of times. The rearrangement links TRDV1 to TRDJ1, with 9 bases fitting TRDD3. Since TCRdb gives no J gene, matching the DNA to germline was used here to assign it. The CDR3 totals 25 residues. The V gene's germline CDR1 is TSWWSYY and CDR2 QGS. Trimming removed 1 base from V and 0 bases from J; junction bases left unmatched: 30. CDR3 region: CALGERFGVPPHSTGGPSYTDKLIF. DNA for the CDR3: TGTGCTCTTGGGGAACGATTCGGGGTTCCCCCTCATTCTACTGGGGGACCCTCGTACACCGATAAACTCATCTTT.